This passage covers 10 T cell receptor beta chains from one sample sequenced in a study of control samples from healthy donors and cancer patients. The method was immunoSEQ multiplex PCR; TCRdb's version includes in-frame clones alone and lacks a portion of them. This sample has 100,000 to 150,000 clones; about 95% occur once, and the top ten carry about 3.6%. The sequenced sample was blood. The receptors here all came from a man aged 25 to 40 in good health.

In nucleotides, the CDR3 is TGTGCCAGCTCACCACGCCTAACGGGGGATGAGCAGTTCTTC. Translation gives CASSPRLTGDEQFF. V usage is TRBV18 and J usage is TRBJ2-1; a possible D gene is TRBD2 (6 bases). Germline V gives CDR1 KGHSH, CDR2 LQKENI. CDR3 size: 14 residues. Trimming left V 1 base short and J 8 bases short, with 12 bases between.

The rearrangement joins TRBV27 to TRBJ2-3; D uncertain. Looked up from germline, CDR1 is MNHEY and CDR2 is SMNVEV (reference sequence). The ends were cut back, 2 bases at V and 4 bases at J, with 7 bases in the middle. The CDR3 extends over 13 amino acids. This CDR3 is CASSLGMSDTQYF. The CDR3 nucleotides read TGTGCCAGCAGTTTAGGCATGTCAGATACGCAGTATTTT.

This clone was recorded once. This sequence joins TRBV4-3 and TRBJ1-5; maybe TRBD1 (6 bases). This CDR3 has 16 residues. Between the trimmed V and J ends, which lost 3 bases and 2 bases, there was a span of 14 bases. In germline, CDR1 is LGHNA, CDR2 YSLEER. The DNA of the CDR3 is TGCGCCAGCAGCCATCTGACAGGAGCGGGCAATCAGCCCCAGCATTTT. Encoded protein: CASSHLTGAGNQPQHF.

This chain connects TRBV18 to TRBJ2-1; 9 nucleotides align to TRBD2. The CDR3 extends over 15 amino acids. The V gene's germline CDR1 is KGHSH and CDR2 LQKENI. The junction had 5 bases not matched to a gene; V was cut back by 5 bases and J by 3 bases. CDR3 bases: TGTGCCAGCTCAAGGAGCGGGGGGAACTACAATGAGCAGTTCTTC. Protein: CASSRSGGNYNEQFF.

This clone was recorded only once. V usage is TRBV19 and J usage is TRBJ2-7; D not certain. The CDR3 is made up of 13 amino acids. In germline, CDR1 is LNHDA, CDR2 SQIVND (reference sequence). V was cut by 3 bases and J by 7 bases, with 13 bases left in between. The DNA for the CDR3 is TGTGCCAGTAGTATCCGGACGGCGTGGGAGCAGTACTTC. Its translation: CASSIRTAWEQYF.

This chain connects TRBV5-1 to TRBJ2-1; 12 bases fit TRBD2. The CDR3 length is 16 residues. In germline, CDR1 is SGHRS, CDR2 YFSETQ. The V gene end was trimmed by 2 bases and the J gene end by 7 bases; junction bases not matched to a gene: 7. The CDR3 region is CASSFASGGAGNEQFF. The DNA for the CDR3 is TGCGCCAGCAGCTTCGCTAGCGGGGGGGCCGGGAATGAGCAGTTCTTC.

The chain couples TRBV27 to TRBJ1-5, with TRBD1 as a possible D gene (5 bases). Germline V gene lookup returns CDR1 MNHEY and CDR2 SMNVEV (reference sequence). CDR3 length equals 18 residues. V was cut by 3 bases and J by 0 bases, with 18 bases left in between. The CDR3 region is CASSLYPKTVYSNQPQHF. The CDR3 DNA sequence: TGTGCCAGCAGTTTGTACCCTAAGACAGTATATAGCAATCAGCCCCAGCATTTT.

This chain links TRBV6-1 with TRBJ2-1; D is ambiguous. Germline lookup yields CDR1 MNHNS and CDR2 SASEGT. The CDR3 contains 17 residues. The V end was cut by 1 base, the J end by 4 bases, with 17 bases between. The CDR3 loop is CASSEGKLGLKYNEQFF. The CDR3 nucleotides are TGTGCCAGCAGTGAAGGAAAGCTAGGCTTGAAGTACAATGAGCAGTTCTTC.

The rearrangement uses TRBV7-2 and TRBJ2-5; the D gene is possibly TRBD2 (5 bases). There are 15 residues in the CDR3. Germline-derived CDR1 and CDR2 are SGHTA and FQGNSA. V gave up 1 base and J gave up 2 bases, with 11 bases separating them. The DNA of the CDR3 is TGTGCCAGCAGCTTAGTTCGGGGTGGGCAAGAGACCCAGTACTTC. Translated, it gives CASSLVRGGQETQYF. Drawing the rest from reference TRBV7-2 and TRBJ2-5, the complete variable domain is GAGVSQSPSNKVTEKGKDVELRCDPISGHTALYWYRQSLGQGLEFLIYFQGNSAPDKSGLPSDRFSAERTGGSVSTLTIQRTQQEDSAVYLCASSLVRGGQETQYFGPGTRLLVL.

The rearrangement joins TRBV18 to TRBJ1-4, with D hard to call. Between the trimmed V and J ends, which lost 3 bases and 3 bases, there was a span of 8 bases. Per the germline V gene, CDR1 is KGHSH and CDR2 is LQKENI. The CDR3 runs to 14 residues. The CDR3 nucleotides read TGTGCCAGCTCACCGGCTGCACCTAATGAAAAACTGTTTTTT. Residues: CASSPAAPNEKLFF.